These 11 T cell receptor beta chains share one sample of origin, sequenced in a study of CD8 T cells in ankylosing spondylitis. TCRdb re-analysed the 5' RACE reads in MiXCR, keeping a single row per CDR3 protein. The sample has 240,000 or so distinct CDR3 sequences, approximately 9% seen once. Sequenced material: blood, either unsorted or a sorted T cell fraction (not recorded which). These receptors were obtained from a male donor with ankylosing spondylitis or in good health (not recorded which).

This clonotype was found many times. V is TRBV28 and J is TRBJ1-4; 7 bases match TRBD1. The germline CDR1 and CDR2 sequences are MDHEN and SYDVKM. This CDR3 comprises 14 residues. V shed 3 bases and J 11 bases; nucleotides not matched to a gene: 9. In DNA, the CDR3 is TGTGCCAGCAGTTTGGGACAGTTGAATGGGAAACTGTTTTTT. It translates to CASSLGQLNGKLFF.

This clonotype was detected many times. The genes are TRBV6-2 or TRBV6-3 and TRBJ2-7, with 9 bases aligning to TRBD1. CDR1 MNHEY and CDR2 SVGEGT come from the germline V gene. Trimming took 2 bases from V and 4 from J; bases not matched to a gene: 6. This CDR3 has 15 residues. CDR3 nucleotide sequence: TGTGCCAGCAGTTACATCTGGACAGGGGTATACGAGCAGTACTTC. Encoded protein: CASSYIWTGVYEQYF.

This clonotype was detected ten times or more. The rearrangement links TRBV12-3 or TRBV12-4 to TRBJ2-2; no definite D call. The V and J ends lost 5 bases and 7 bases respectively, with 14 bases between them. The CDR3 is 14 residues long. The CDR3 sequence is CASSPASGSGELFF. The CDR3 coding sequence is TGTGCCAGCAGTCCCGCTTCAGGAAGCGGGGAGCTGTTTTTT.

This clonotype was detected many times. V gene TRBV20-1 combines with J gene TRBJ1-1; D remains unclear. The CDR3 spans 12 residues. Germline CDR1 reads DFQATT; CDR2 reads SNEGSKA (reference sequence). Deletions cut 6 bases from V and 4 bases from J, with 12 bases between. In nucleotides, the CDR3 is TGCAGTGCCCCCGGGCAGGCCACTGAAGCTTTCTTT. This translates into CSAPGQATEAFF.

V usage is TRBV5-4 and J usage is TRBJ1-3; tentatively, D is TRBD1 (5 bases). The CDR3 sequence is 15 residues long. The germline CDR1 and CDR2 sequences are SGHNT and YYREEE (reference sequence). V lost 0 bases and J 4 bases, leaving 11 bases between the germline ends. The CDR3, as DNA: TGTGCCAGCAGCTTGGATCAGGGAGGCGGAAACACCATATATTTT. Protein sequence: CASSLDQGGGNTIYF.

This clonotype was detected many times. The chain recombines TRBV20-1 with TRBJ2-1, with a weak D call TRBD2 (7 bases). Germline CDR1 is DFQATT and CDR2 is SNEGSKA (reference sequence). The V gene lost 6 bases and the J gene lost 9 bases, with 24 bases spanning the gap. The CDR3 runs 15 residues. CDR3: CSASPAGTRGGEQFF. CDR3 in DNA: TGCAGTGCCAGCCCAGCGGGGACAAGGGGTGGTGAGCAGTTCTTC.

This clonotype appeared many times. The chain recombines TRBV5-1 with TRBJ2-1; D gene unclear. Trimming removed 2 bases at V and 0 bases at J, with 6 bases between. From germline, CDR1 is SGHRS and CDR2 YFSETQ. This CDR3 spans 14 amino acids. The CDR3 bases are TGCGCCAGCAGCTTATATAGCTCCTACAATGAGCAGTTCTTC. This encodes CASSLYSSYNEQFF.

There are many counts of this clonotype. The chain couples TRBV27 to TRBJ2-1, with D perhaps TRBD1 or TRBD2 (6 bases each). The CDR3 contains 12 residues. Per germline, CDR1 MNHEY and CDR2 SMNVEV (reference sequence). The V end was cut by 6 bases, the J end by 5 bases, with 8 bases between. The CDR3 DNA reads as TGTGCCAGCAGAGGGGGGAACAATGAGCAGTTCTTC. Protein: CASRGGNNEQFF.

This clonotype was found many times. This rearrangement joins TRBV7-2 to TRBJ2-1; D perhaps matches TRBD2 (6 bases). The V end was cut by 3 bases, the J end by 0 bases, with 12 bases between. Germline lookup yields CDR1 SGHTA and CDR2 FQGNSA. The CDR3 has 16 amino acids. The CDR3 region has the DNA TGTGCCAGCAGCTTGTTGCAGACTAGCTCCTACAATGAGCAGTTCTTC. Its translation is CASSLLQTSSYNEQFF.

The table lists this clonotype with many counts. This chain joins TRBV20-1 and TRBJ2-7; D gene uncertain. V lost 0 bases and J lost 2, with 8 bases in between. The CDR3 length is 13 residues. Germline V gene lookup returns CDR1 DFQATT and CDR2 SNEGSKA (reference sequence). CDR3 in amino acids: CSARDLGTYEQYF. The CDR3 coding sequence is TGCAGTGCTAGAGACCTTGGGACCTACGAGCAGTACTTC.

This clonotype was observed at least ten times. The CDR3 DNA sequence: TGCAGCGGGGGCGGGAACACAGATACGCAGTATTTT. Translating gives CSGGGNTDTQYF. This sequence joins TRBV29-1 and TRBJ2-3; maybe TRBD2 (6 bases). Trimming left V 7 bases short and J 2 bases short, with 10 bases between. The CDR3 is 12 residues long. The germline V gene encodes CDR1 SQVTM and CDR2 ANQGSEA.